The next 25 T cell receptor beta chains were all read from a single sample in a study of blood T cell repertoires in COVID-19 (dated by TCRdb to 2019 to 2021). Library preparation was by the immunoSEQ multiplex PCR assay. TCRdb mirrors the immuneACCESS table, restricted to in-frame sequences. Some clones are absent from its copies; in checked studies, under half trace to an unresolved V gene, and the reason for the others is unknown. This sample holds roughly 130,000 clones; 65% to 85% were observed only once. In total, the top ten clones hold 3.5% to 5.5% of the sample. Sequencing was carried out using peripheral blood. The receptors stem from a woman aged 65 to 85 with acute or convalescent COVID-19.

This chain connects TRBV5-1 to TRBJ1-1; D ambiguous. The V gene lost 0 bases and the J gene lost 2 bases, with 11 bases spanning the gap. This CDR3 is built from 15 residues. Per germline, CDR1 SGHRS and CDR2 YFSETQ. The chain's CDR3 is CASSLAARQNTEAFF. The CDR3 nucleotides read TGCGCCAGCAGCTTGGCTGCTAGGCAAAACACTGAAGCTTTCTTT.

This clone was seen more than once but under ten times. The rearrangement joins TRBV2 to TRBJ1-5; D gene ambiguous. The CDR3 totals 15 residues. Germline loops: CDR1 SNHLY, CDR2 FYNNEI. The ends were cut back, 2 bases at V and 4 bases at J, with 12 bases in the middle. The CDR3 here is CASSERRGRNQPQHF. CDR3 DNA: TGTGCCAGCAGTGAACGGCGCGGGCGGAATCAGCCCCAGCATTTT.

The chain links TRBV12-3 or TRBV12-4 to TRBJ1-2; D is undetermined. The CDR3 extends over 12 amino acids. V was clipped by 5 bases and J by 14 bases, with 18 bases between them. The CDR3 loop is CASSETPTGGTF. DNA of the CDR3: TGTGCCAGCAGTGAGACGCCGACGGGAGGGACCTTC.

There are a few counts of this clone. This sequence joins TRBV29-1 and TRBJ1-1, with 9 bases identical to TRBD1. The length of the CDR3 is 13 residues. V shed 1 base, J shed 5 bases, and the junction held 2 bases outside the gene matches. Germline V gene lookup returns CDR1 SQVTM and CDR2 ANQGSEA. The CDR3 reads CSVEGQGGTEAFF. The CDR3 bases are TGCAGCGTTGAAGGACAGGGGGGGACTGAAGCTTTCTTT.

V gene TRBV21-1 combines with J gene TRBJ2-7; TRBD1, the table's D call, was not compared with the DNA. TRBV21-1 corresponds to a pseudogene. The CDR3 spans 13 residues. The DNA of the CDR3 is TGTGCCAGCAGCACGGACAGAACGTACGAGCAGTACGTC. Translating gives CASSTDRTYEQYV.

CDR3 protein: CASTSLNQAQHF. The CDR3 nucleotides are TGTGCCAGCACCTCCCTGAACCAGGCCCAGCATTTT. The chain is built from TRBV12-3 or TRBV12-4 and TRBJ1-5; D uncertain. The CDR3 length is 12 residues. V was pared by 7 bases and J by 11 bases, with 15 bases between.

The chain couples TRBV5-1 to TRBJ2-1; weak D call: TRBD1 (6 bases). There are 14 residues in the CDR3. The V and J ends lost 0 bases and 7 bases respectively, with 11 bases between them. Germline CDR1 SGHRS, CDR2 YFSETQ. The CDR3 loop reads CASSLATGWNEQFF. DNA for the CDR3: TGCGCCAGCAGCTTGGCCACAGGGTGGAATGAGCAGTTCTTC. Using reference TRBV5-1 and TRBJ2-1 for the parts outside the CDR3, the full variable domain is KAGVTQTPRYLIKTRGQQVTLSCSPISGHRSVSWYQQTPGQGLQFLFEYFSETQRNKGNFPGRFSGRQFSNSRSEMNVSTLELGDSALYLCASSLATGWNEQFFGPGTRLTVL.

The chain has TRBV6-5 and TRBJ2-1; TRBD2 is a possible D gene (5 bases). The CDR3 covers 16 residues. V lost 2 bases, J lost 7 bases, and 18 bases lay in between. Germline CDR1 and CDR2: MNHEY and SVGAGI. CDR3 sequence (DNA): TGTGCCAGCAGTTACGAGAGCGGCGCCCCCGGGAATGAGCAGTTCTTC. Its protein product is CASSYESGAPGNEQFF.

The chain links TRBV5-4 to TRBJ2-7, with D tentatively TRBD2 (6 bases). The CDR3 runs to 15 residues. CDR1 and CDR2 (germline): SGHNT, YYREEE (reference sequence). With 0 bases removed from V and 5 bases from J, the gap between germline ends came to 15 bases. The CDR3 DNA reads TGTGCCAGCAGCTTGGCGGGGGTCCCAATAAACGAGCAGTACGTC. It codes for CASSLAGVPINEQYV.

The sample holds a few counts of this clone. This chain joins TRBV5-6 and TRBJ1-2; 9 positions match TRBD1. This CDR3 comprises 14 residues. Germline V gives CDR1 SGHDT, CDR2 YYEEEE. J lost 7 bases, V lost 4 bases, and 8 bases had no gene match. CDR3 amino acids: CASSAGQGVGGYTF. The CDR3 DNA reads as TGTGCCAGCAGCGCGGGACAGGGTGTGGGTGGCTACACCTTC. Drawing the rest from reference TRBV5-6 and TRBJ1-2, the complete variable domain is DAGVTQSPTHLIKTRGQQVTLRCSPKSGHDTVSWYQQALGQGPQFIFQYYEEEERQRGNFPDRFSGHQFPNYSSELNVNALLLGDSALYLCASSAGQGVGGYTFGSGTRLTVV.

This chain connects TRBV5-8 to TRBJ2-3, with 14 bases matching TRBD2. The CDR3 extends over 15 amino acids. Germline CDR1 is SGHTS and CDR2 is YDEGEE. Trimming at V came to 4 bases and at J to 4 bases, leaving 2 bases not matched to a gene. The CDR3 loop is CASSPGLAGADTQYF. In DNA form, the CDR3 reads TGTGCCAGCAGCCCGGGACTAGCGGGGGCAGATACGCAGTATTTT.

V usage is TRBV12-5 and J usage is TRBJ2-5, with 8 bases aligning to TRBD1. This CDR3 is 13 amino acids long. Germline V gene data show CDR1 as LGHNT and CDR2 as FRNRAP. With V trimmed by 6 bases and J by 4 bases, 4 bases remained unmatched. The CDR3 DNA follows: TGTGCTAGTGGCCGTGACAGGGGAGAGACCCAGTACTTC. It specifies CASGRDRGETQYF.

V and J are TRBV7-9 and TRBJ2-5, with 16 bases fitting TRBD2. This CDR3 has 18 residues. The germline V gene has CDR1 SEHNR and CDR2 FQNEAQ (reference sequence). With V trimmed by 5 bases and J by 2 bases, 8 bases remained unmatched. The CDR3 protein is CASSPGTSGGGRQETQYF. The CDR3 DNA follows: TGTGCCAGCAGCCCCGGGACTAGCGGGGGGGGGCGACAAGAGACCCAGTACTTC.

The genes are TRBV7-9 and TRBJ1-1, with a possible D match to TRBD1 (5 bases). The germline V and J ends were trimmed by 6 bases and 5 bases, with 13 bases remaining between them. Germline CDR1 reads SEHNR; CDR2 reads FQNEAQ (reference sequence). The CDR3 is 13 amino acids. CDR3 DNA sequence: TGTGCCAGCAGTTTACAGGAGGGGACTGAAGCTTTCTTT. It translates to CASSLQEGTEAFF.

The gene calls are TRBV18 and TRBJ1-2; 8 positions agree with TRBD1. Germline V gene data show CDR1 as KGHSH and CDR2 as LQKENI. Trimming at V came to 2 bases and at J to 3 bases, leaving 2 bases not matched to a gene. This CDR3 region has 14 residues. CDR3 sequence: CASSPNRGDYGYTF. In DNA, the CDR3 is TGTGCCAGCTCACCAAACAGGGGGGACTATGGCTACACCTTC.

The J gene is TRBJ2-1, the V gene TRBV5-1, with 10 nucleotides matching TRBD2. The germline V gene encodes CDR1 SGHRS and CDR2 YFSETQ. The CDR3 has 15 amino acids. J lost 7 bases, V lost 6 bases, and 10 bases had no gene match. In nucleotides, the CDR3 is TGCGCCAGCACCCTCAGCGGGGGGGCCGGTAATGAGCAGTTCTTC. Translation: CASTLSGGAGNEQFF. Together with reference TRBV5-1 and TRBJ2-1, the CDR3 gives the full variable domain: KAGVTQTPRYLIKTRGQQVTLSCSPISGHRSVSWYQQTPGQGLQFLFEYFSETQRNKGNFPGRFSGRQFSNSRSEMNVSTLELGDSALYLCASTLSGGAGNEQFFGPGTRLTVL.

The chain recombines TRBV6-5 with TRBJ2-7; possibly TRBD2 for D (6 bases). The V and J ends lost 0 bases and 7 bases respectively, with 16 bases between them. The CDR3 is 15 residues long. Germline V gene sequence: CDR1 MNHEY, CDR2 SVGAGI. The CDR3 DNA follows: TGTGCCAGCAGTTACTCTACAGCCCTAGCGCGGGAGCAGTACTTC. Protein: CASSYSTALAREQYF.

This chain uses TRBV5-1 with TRBJ1-1; possibly TRBD1 for D (5 bases). The CDR3 covers 16 residues. V gave up 1 base and J gave up 1 base, with 14 bases separating them. Germline V gene sequence: CDR1 SGHRS, CDR2 YFSETQ. CDR3 region: CASSLLVMGGNTEAFF. Here the CDR3 DNA reads TGCGCCAGCAGCTTGCTGGTCATGGGGGGGAACACTGAAGCTTTCTTT.

The chain links TRBV5-1 to TRBJ2-3; 10 nucleotides line up with TRBD2. Germline assignment: CDR1 SGHRS and CDR2 YFSETQ. Trimming cost V 4 bases and J 2 bases; bases outside gene matches: 13. The CDR3 extends over 18 amino acids. The CDR3: CASSRTQIAGGLTDTQYF. DNA of the CDR3: TGCGCCAGCAGCCGCACCCAAATAGCGGGGGGCCTCACAGATACGCAGTATTTT.

This clone was seen a handful of times. The chain combines TRBV20-1 with TRBJ1-4; no firm D call. Trimming removed 2 bases from V and 7 bases from J, with 5 bases in between. The CDR3 contains 11 residues. Germline assignment: CDR1 DFQATT and CDR2 SNEGSKA (reference sequence). The CDR3 DNA reads TGCAGTGCTAGACTCGGTGAAAAACTGTTTTTT. Its translation is CSARLGEKLFF.

The chain recombines TRBV4-1 with TRBJ1-5, with 7 nucleotides matching TRBD1. Germline V gene sequence: CDR1 MGHRA, CDR2 YSYEKL. This CDR3 has 16 amino acids. Losses at the gene ends were 2 bases for V and 6 bases for J; bases not matched to a gene: 10. The CDR3 region is CASSQSGGGGGQPQHF. In DNA, the CDR3 is TGCGCCAGCAGCCAATCTGGAGGGGGCGGAGGTCAGCCCCAGCATTTT.

Written as DNA, the CDR3 is TGTGCCAGCAGCTTCCAGTGGCAGGGAGCTTTCTTT. This encodes CASSFQWQGAFF. The chain carries TRBV11-2 and TRBJ1-1; the D gene is possibly TRBD1 (5 bases). V lost 3 bases, J lost 10 bases, and 12 bases lay in between. CDR3 size: 12 residues. Looked up from germline, CDR1 is SGHAT and CDR2 is FQNNGV.

This clone was counted once. The V and J genes are TRBV9 and TRBJ2-3, with 7 bases identical to TRBD2. Germline trimming cut 3 bases from V and 0 bases from J; bases unmatched to any gene: 4. The CDR3 sequence is 15 residues long. CDR1 is SGDLS, CDR2 YYNGEE, per germline. The CDR3: CASSAGTISTDTQYF. CDR3 bases: TGTGCCAGCAGCGCCGGGACTATTAGCACAGATACGCAGTATTTT.

The rearrangement uses TRBV5-1 and TRBJ1-2; possibly TRBD1 for D (5 bases). Germline V gene data show CDR1 as SGHRS and CDR2 as YFSETQ. This CDR3 is built from 15 residues. V lost 4 bases and J lost 0, with 13 bases in between. As DNA, the CDR3 is TGCGCCAGCAGCCCCGGACACCAAGCTAACTATGGCTACACCTTC. This encodes CASSPGHQANYGYTF.

The chain recombines TRBV7-2 with TRBJ2-1; TRBD2 matches 13 bases. In germline, CDR1 is SGHTA, CDR2 FQGNSA. V gave up 1 base and J gave up 4 bases; unmatched junction bases: 1. CDR3 length: 16 residues. CDR3 DNA: TGTGCCAGCAGCTTAGTACTAGCGGGGGGGTACAATGAGCAGTTCTTC. Its protein product is CASSLVLAGGYNEQFF. The complete variable domain, with remaining parts taken from reference TRBV7-2 and TRBJ2-1, reads GAGVSQSPSNKVTEKGKDVELRCDPISGHTALYWYRQSLGQGLEFLIYFQGNSAPDKSGLPSDRFSAERTGGSVSTLTIQRTQQEDSAVYLCASSLVLAGGYNEQFFGPGTRLTVL.